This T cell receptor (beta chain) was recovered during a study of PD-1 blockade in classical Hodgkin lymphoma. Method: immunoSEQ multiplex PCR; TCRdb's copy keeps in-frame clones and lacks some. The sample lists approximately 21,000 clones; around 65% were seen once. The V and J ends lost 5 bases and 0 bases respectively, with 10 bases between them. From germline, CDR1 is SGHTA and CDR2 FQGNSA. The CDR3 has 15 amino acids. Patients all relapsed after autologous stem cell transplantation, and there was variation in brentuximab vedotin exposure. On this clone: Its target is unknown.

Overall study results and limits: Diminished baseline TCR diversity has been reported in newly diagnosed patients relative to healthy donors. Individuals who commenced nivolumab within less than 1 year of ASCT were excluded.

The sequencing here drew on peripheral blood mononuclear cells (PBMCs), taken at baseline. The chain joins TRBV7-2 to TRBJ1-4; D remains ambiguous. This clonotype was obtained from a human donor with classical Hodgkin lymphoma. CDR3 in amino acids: CASSHGSSTNEKLFF. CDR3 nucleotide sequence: TGTGCCAGCAGCCACGGCAGTTCAACTAATGAAAAACTGTTTTTT.